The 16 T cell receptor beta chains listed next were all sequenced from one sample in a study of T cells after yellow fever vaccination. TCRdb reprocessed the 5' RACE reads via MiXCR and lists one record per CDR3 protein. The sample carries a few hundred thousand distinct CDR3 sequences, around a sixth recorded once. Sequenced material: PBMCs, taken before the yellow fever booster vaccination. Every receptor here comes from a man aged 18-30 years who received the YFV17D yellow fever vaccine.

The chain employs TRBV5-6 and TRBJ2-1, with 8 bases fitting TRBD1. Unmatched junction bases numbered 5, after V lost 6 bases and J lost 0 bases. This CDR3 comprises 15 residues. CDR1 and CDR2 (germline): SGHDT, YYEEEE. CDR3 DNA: TGTGCCAGCACCACAGACAGGGGCTCCTACAATGAGCAGTTCTTC. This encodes CASTTDRGSYNEQFF.

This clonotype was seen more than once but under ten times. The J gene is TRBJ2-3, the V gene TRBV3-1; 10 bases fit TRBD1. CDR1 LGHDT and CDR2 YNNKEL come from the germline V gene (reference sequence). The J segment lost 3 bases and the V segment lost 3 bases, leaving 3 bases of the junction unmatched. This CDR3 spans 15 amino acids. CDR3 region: CASSHRTGGTDTQYF. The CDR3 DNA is TGTGCCAGCAGCCACCGGACAGGGGGAACAGATACGCAGTATTTT.

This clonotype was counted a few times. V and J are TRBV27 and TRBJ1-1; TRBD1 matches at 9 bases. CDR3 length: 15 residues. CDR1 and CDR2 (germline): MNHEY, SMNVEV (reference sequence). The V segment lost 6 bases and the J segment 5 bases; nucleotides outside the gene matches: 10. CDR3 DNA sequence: TGTGCCAGCAGGGCAATTACAGGGGGCTGGACTGAAGCTTTCTTT. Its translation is CASRAITGGWTEAFF.

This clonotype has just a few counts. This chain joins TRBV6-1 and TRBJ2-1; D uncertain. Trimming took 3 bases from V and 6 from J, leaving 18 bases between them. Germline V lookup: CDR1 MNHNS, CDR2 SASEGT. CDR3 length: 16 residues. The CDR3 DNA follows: TGTGCCAGCAGTGATCCCCTTCCCGGTAGACCCAATGAGCAGTTCTTC. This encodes CASSDPLPGRPNEQFF.

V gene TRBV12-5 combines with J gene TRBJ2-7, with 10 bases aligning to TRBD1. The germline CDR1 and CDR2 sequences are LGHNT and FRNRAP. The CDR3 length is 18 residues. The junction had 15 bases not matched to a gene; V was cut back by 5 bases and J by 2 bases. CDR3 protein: CASGQNRDRGDYTYEQYF. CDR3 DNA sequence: TGTGCTAGTGGTCAAAACCGGGACAGGGGCGACTATACCTACGAGCAGTACTTC.

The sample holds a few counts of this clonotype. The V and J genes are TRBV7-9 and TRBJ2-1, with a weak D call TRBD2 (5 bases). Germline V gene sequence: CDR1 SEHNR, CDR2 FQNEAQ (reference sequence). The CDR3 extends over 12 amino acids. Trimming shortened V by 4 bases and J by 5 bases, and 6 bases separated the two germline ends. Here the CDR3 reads CASSSRDNEQFF. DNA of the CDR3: TGTGCCAGCAGCTCGAGGGACAATGAGCAGTTCTTC.

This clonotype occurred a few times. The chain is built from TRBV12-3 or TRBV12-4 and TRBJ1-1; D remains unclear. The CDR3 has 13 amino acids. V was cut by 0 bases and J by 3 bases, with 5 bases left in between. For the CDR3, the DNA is TGTGCCAGCAGTTTAGCCCGAGACACTGAAGCTTTCTTT. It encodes CASSLARDTEAFF.

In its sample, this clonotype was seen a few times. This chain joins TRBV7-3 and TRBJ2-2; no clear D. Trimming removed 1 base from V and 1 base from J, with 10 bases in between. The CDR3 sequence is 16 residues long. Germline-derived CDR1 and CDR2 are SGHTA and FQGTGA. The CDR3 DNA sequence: TGTGCCAGCAGCTTAAACGCCCGTGGGAACACCGGGGAGCTGTTTTTT. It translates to CASSLNARGNTGELFF.

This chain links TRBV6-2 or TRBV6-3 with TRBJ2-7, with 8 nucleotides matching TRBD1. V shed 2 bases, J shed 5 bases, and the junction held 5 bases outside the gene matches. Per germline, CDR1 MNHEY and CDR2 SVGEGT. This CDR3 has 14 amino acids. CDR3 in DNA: TGTGCCAGCAGTTACCGGGACAGGACCCACGAGCAGTACGTC. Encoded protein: CASSYRDRTHEQYV.

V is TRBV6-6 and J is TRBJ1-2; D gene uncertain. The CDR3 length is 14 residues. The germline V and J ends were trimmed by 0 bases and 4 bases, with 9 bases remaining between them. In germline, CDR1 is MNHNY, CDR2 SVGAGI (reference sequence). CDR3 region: CASSYSTRTYGYTF. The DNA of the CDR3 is TGTGCCAGCAGTTACTCGACCAGGACCTATGGCTACACCTTC.

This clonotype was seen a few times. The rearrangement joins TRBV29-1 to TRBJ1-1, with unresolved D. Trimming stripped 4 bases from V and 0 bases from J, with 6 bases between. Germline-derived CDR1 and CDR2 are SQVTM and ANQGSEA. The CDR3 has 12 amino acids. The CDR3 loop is CSVVSVNTEAFF. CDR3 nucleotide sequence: TGCAGCGTTGTTTCCGTGAACACTGAAGCTTTCTTT.

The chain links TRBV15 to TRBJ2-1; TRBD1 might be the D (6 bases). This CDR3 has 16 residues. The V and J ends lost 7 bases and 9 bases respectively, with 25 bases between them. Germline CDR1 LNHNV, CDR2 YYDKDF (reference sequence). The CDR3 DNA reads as TGTGCCACCACTGCTTCAGGGGTTCGAGTGTTTGGTGAGCAGTTCTTC. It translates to CATTASGVRVFGEQFF.

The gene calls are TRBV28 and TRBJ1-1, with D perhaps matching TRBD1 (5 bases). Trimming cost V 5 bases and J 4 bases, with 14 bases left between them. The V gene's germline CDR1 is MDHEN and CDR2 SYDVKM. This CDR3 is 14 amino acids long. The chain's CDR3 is CASSVAGRGTEAFF. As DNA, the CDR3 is TGTGCCAGCAGTGTGGCAGGGAGGGGCACTGAAGCTTTCTTT.

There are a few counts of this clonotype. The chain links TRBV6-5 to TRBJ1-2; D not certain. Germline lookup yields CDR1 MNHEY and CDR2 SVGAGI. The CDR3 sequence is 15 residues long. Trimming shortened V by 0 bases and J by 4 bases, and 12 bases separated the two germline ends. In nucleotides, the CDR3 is TGTGCCAGCAGTTACTCGATAGCCCGTCTCTATGGCTACACCTTC. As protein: CASSYSIARLYGYTF.

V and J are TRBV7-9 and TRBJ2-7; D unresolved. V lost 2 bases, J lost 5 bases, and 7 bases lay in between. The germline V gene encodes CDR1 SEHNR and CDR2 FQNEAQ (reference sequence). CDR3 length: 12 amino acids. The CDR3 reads CASSLTGHEQYV. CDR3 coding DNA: TGTGCCAGCAGCTTAACCGGGCACGAGCAGTACGTC.

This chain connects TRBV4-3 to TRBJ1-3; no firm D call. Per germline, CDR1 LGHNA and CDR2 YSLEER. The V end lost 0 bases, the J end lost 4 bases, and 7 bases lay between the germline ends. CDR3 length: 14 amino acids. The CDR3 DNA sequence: TGCGCCAGCAGCCAAGACCCAGAAGGAAACACCATATATTTT. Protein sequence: CASSQDPEGNTIYF.